Below are 2 T cell receptor beta chains sequenced from a single sample in a study of Ad26.COV2.S vaccination and SARS-CoV-2 variants. Treatment reported: 15 to 20 received Ad26.COV2.S at low or high dose, single or two shots; about five received placebo; per-sample allocation not given. The study sampled participants on day 63 after the first vaccine or placebo injection. Here immunoSEQ multiplex PCR was the method, and the copy in TCRdb shows in-frame clones only, minus some. The table shows 350,000 to 450,000 clones, with 92% occurring only once. This specimen consisted of peripheral blood, obtained in a trial of Ad26.COV2.S vaccine versus placebo. Receptors were obtained from a person aged 18 to 59 who received the Ad26.COV2.S COVID-19 vaccine or a placebo.

V and J are TRBV5-8 and TRBJ2-7, with D possibly matching TRBD1 (6 bases). V lost 0 bases to trimming and J lost 0 bases, with 13 bases between them. CDR3 length equals 16 residues. The germline V gene has CDR1 SGHTS and CDR2 YDEGEE. CDR3 protein: CASSLAAGEGSYEQYF. The CDR3 coding sequence is TGTGCCAGCAGCTTGGCGGCAGGGGAAGGCTCCTACGAGCAGTACTTC.

The rearrangement joins TRBV6-2 or TRBV6-3 to TRBJ1-2; 8 bases map to TRBD1. Trimming took 0 bases from V and 5 from J; bases not matched to a gene: 5. Germline CDR1 reads MNHEY; CDR2 reads SVGEGT. This CDR3 is 15 amino acids long. The CDR3 reads CASSYSAGGEYGYTF. The CDR3, as DNA: TGTGCCAGCAGTTACTCGGCAGGGGGCGAATATGGCTACACCTTC.